One and the same sample provided the 11 T cell receptor beta chains below, sequenced in a study of shared clonotypes between healthy human individuals. Generated by immunoSEQ multiplex PCR, the TCRdb table keeps only in-frame clones and is missing some. The repertoire holds over a million clones, roughly 96% seen once, with about 1.2% in the top ten. Sequencing used naive CD4+ T cells sorted from blood. Documented subset: CD45RA+ positively selected. These receptors were taken from a man aged 25-45 years in good health.

The V gene is TRBV4-3, the J gene TRBJ2-1; D gene unclear. V was cut by 0 bases and J by 0 bases, with 12 bases left in between. From germline, CDR1 is LGHNA and CDR2 YSLEER. The CDR3 has 17 amino acids. CDR3 DNA: TGCGCCAGCAGCCAAGATCCTAGTCCGAGCTCCTACAATGAGCAGTTCTTC. The encoded protein is CASSQDPSPSSYNEQFF.

This sequence joins TRBV10-3 and TRBJ2-7, with D possibly being TRBD2 (6 bases). The V end was cut by 0 bases, the J end by 2 bases, with 11 bases between. This CDR3 contains 15 residues. Germline V gives CDR1 ENHRY, CDR2 SYGVKD. CDR3 DNA: TGTGCCATCAGTGAGTCTTCGGGACTTACCTACGAGCAGTACTTC. Translated, it gives CAISESSGLTYEQYF.

The chain couples TRBV7-3 to TRBJ2-2; 11 bases map to TRBD2. Germline-derived CDR1 and CDR2 are SGHTA and FQGTGA. Unmatched junction bases numbered 4, after V lost 6 bases and J lost 1 base. The CDR3 has 16 residues. The CDR3, as DNA: TGTGCCAGCAGGTCCGGGACTAGCGGGAACACCGGGGAGCTGTTTTTT. Protein sequence: CASRSGTSGNTGELFF.

The chain joins TRBV10-1 to TRBJ1-5; TRBD1 is a possible D gene (5 bases). V lost 6 bases, J lost 4 bases, and 16 bases lay in between. The CDR3 extends over 15 amino acids. CDR1 is WNHNN and CDR2 is SYGVQD in the germline V gene (reference sequence). CDR3 sequence (DNA): TGCGCCAGCAGGGAGGGACCGAAGGGGAATCAGCCCCAGCATTTT. It translates to CASREGPKGNQPQHF.

This clone was counted a single time. The chain couples TRBV29-1 to TRBJ2-1; weak D call: TRBD1 (6 bases). Germline V lookup: CDR1 SQVTM, CDR2 ANQGSEA. The CDR3 contains 13 residues. In DNA, the CDR3 is TGCATCGTACAGGGAGACTCCTACAATGAGCAGTTCTTC. Amino acid sequence: CIVQGDSYNEQFF.

This clone has a single count. The V gene is TRBV11-2, the J gene TRBJ2-3; D is uncertain. The V gene's germline CDR1 is SGHAT and CDR2 FQNNGV. CDR3 length: 13 amino acids. V was shortened by 7 bases and J by 6 bases, with 14 bases between the two germline ends. CDR3 coding DNA: TGTGCCAGCACCATGTTCCCCGAGGATACGCAGTATTTT. Translated: CASTMFPEDTQYF.

The V gene is TRBV5-6, the J gene TRBJ2-7; D is uncertain. Germline lookup yields CDR1 SGHDT and CDR2 YYEEEE. The CDR3 runs 13 residues. Trimming took 2 bases from V and 1 from J, leaving 7 bases between them. The CDR3 sequence is CASSFRVSYEQYF. The CDR3 nucleotides read TGTGCCAGCAGCTTTAGGGTTTCCTACGAGCAGTACTTC. The full variable domain, completed using reference TRBV5-6 and TRBJ2-7, is DAGVTQSPTHLIKTRGQQVTLRCSPKSGHDTVSWYQQALGQGPQFIFQYYEEEERQRGNFPDRFSGHQFPNYSSELNVNALLLGDSALYLCASSFRVSYEQYFGPGTRLTVT.

The chain carries TRBV9 and TRBJ2-1; 10 positions agree with TRBD2. V was clipped by 4 bases and J by 3 bases; unmatched bases: 4. In germline, CDR1 is SGDLS, CDR2 YYNGEE. This CDR3 region has 15 residues. The CDR3 DNA follows: TGTGCCAGCAGCCCCGGGACTAGCGACTACAATGAGCAGTTCTTC. Translating it yields CASSPGTSDYNEQFF.

The chain couples TRBV28 to TRBJ1-5; D may be TRBD1 (5 bases). Germline loops: CDR1 MDHEN, CDR2 SYDVKM. The CDR3 has 15 residues. V was cut by 6 bases and J by 7 bases, with 19 bases left in between. CDR3 sequence reads: CASSLPGQGLQPQHF. CDR3 nucleotide sequence: TGTGCCAGCAGCCTCCCGGGGCAGGGCTTGCAGCCCCAGCATTTT.

J is TRBJ2-6 and V is TRBV28; possible D gene TRBD1, 5 bases. Germline CDR1 MDHEN, CDR2 SYDVKM. The ends were cut back, 4 bases at V and 1 base at J, with 8 bases in the middle. This CDR3 contains 15 residues. CDR3 residues: CASSWTPSGANVLTF. The CDR3 bases are TGTGCCAGCAGTTGGACACCATCTGGGGCCAACGTCCTGACTTTC.

This clone came up once. The gene calls are TRBV10-3 and TRBJ2-1, with D maybe TRBD2 (6 bases). CDR3 length: 14 residues. Germline V gene sequence: CDR1 ENHRY, CDR2 SYGVKD. V was trimmed by 8 bases and J by 2 bases, leaving 13 bases between them. The CDR3 DNA reads TGTGCCATCGGGAGCGGGCCCCCCTACAATGAGCAGTTCTTC. This sequence encodes CAIGSGPPYNEQFF.